The present entry profiles one T cell receptor beta chain with its context. Its antigen is not identified. V lost 1 base and J lost 5; bases outside the gene matches: 11. The CDR3 totals 17 residues. Germline V gene sequence: CDR1 MGHRA, CDR2 YSYEKL. This sample is drawn from a study of T cell responses to AZD1222 COVID-19 vaccine. Second doses that came at about 4 or about 12 weeks were put together. Assay: immunoSEQ multiplex PCR; the TCRdb copy retains only in-frame clones and omits some. The sample consists of 95,000 to 150,000 clones, around 92% of them appearing once. Whole-study findings and limits: Regions left unmutated in variants are reportedly the target of nearly half of spike-specific TCRs. The peak T cell response came first, and repertoires were sampled only after it.

The source material was peripheral blood, sampled 28 days after the second AZD1222 dose. This chain uses TRBV4-1 with TRBJ2-1; 7 bases are a match to TRBD1. The receptor was derived from an adult who received the AZD1222 COVID-19 vaccine. DNA of the CDR3: TGCGCCAGCAGCCAAGGGGACAGCAGCCCCAGGAACAATGAGCAGTTCTTC. Protein: CASSQGDSSPRNNEQFF.